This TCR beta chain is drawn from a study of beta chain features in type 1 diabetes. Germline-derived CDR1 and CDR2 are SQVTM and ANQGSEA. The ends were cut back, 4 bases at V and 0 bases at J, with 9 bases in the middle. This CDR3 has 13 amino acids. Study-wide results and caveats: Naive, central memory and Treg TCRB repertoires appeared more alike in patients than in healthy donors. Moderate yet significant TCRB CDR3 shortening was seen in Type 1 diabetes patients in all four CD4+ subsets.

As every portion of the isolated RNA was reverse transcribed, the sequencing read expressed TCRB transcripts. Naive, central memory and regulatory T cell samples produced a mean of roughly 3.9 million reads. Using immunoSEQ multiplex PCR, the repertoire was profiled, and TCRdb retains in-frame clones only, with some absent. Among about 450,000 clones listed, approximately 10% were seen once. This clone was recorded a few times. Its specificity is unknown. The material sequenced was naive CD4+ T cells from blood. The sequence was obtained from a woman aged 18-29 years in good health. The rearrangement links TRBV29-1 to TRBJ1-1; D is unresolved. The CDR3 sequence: CSVANRVNTEAFF. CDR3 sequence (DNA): TGCAGCGTTGCTAATCGTGTGAACACTGAAGCTTTCTTT.